The rows below give T cell receptor beta chains drawn from one sample of a study of T cells in Graves' hyperthyroidism and ophthalmopathy. TCRdb re-called the multiplex PCR reads through MiXCR, storing one row per CDR3 protein. The repertoire has fewer than 350,000 distinct CDR3 sequences, 15% to 20% of them found once; the top ten carry under 45%. The specimen sequenced was blood. These receptors all come from a man aged 45-60 years with Graves' ophthalmopathy. Both conserved end residues are part of each CDR3. Each record gives: V gene, D gene, J gene, clone size, CDR3 protein, CDR3 DNA. A D gene is named only where the DNA matches it firmly. Clone size is shown for a subset of rows, as once, few, many or a class of expanded clone.

>TRBV5-1|TRBD2|TRBJ2-1|many
CASSFSGMGAEEQFF
TGCGCCAGCAGCTTTAGCGGGATGGGGGCGGAAGAGCAGTTCTTC
>TRBV4-1|TRBD2|TRBJ2-5|few
CASSQQREGVRETQYF
TGCGCCAGCAGCCAACAGCGGGAGGGGGTTCGGGAGACCCAGTACTTC
>TRBV4-2|-|TRBJ1-3|-
CASSQNPGQSSGNTIYF
TGTGCCAGCAGCCAGAATCCGGGACAAAGCTCTGGAAACACCATATATTTT
>TRBV19|-|TRBJ1-1|few
CASNKGPNTEAFF
TGTGCCAGTAATAAGGGTCCCAACACTGAAGCTTTCTTT
>TRBV3-1|TRBD2|TRBJ2-5|few
CASSQVRAGEEETQYF
TGTGCCAGCAGCCAGGTGAGGGCGGGAGAGGAAGAGACCCAGTACTTC
>TRBV11-2|TRBD2|TRBJ2-7|-
CASSLGLAGRNEQYF
TGTGCCAGCAGCCTCGGACTAGCGGGAAGGAACGAGCAGTACTTC
>TRBV5-1|-|TRBJ2-5|-
CASSLVGPSYQETQYF
TGCGCCAGCAGCTTGGTTGGCCCCTCTTACCAAGAGACCCAGTACTTC
>TRBV11-1|-|TRBJ1-1|many
CASSLLQGTEAFF
TGTGCCAGCAGCCTCCTACAGGGCACTGAAGCTTTCTTT
>TRBV3-1|-|TRBJ1-1|many
CASGALNTEAFF
TGTGCCAGCGGGGCTTTGAACACTGAAGCTTTCTTT
>TRBV4-2|TRBD2|TRBJ2-7|-
CASSQGAWAGGYYEQYF
TGTGCCAGCAGCCAAGGTGCTTGGGCGGGAGGGTACTACGAGCAGTACTTC
>TRBV6-1|-|TRBJ2-7|-
CASSYAGTYEQYF
TGTGCCAGCAGTTACGCGGGCACCTACGAGCAGTACTTC
>TRBV29-1|TRBD2|TRBJ2-2|-
CSVAFLAGASETGELFF
TGCAGCGTTGCCTTCCTAGCGGGAGCCTCTGAGACCGGGGAGCTGTTTTTT
>TRBV5-1|-|TRBJ2-3|-
CASSLASADTQYF
TGCGCCAGCAGCTTGGCGTCGGCAGATACGCAGTATTTT
>TRBV6-1|TRBD2|TRBJ2-1|-
CASSKTSGSENEQFF
TGTGCCAGCAGTAAGACTAGCGGGAGTGAAAATGAGCAGTTCTTC
>TRBV20-1|-|TRBJ2-7|many
CSAAGTQLTGQYF
TGCAGTGCAGCCGGGACACAACTCACCGGGCAGTACTTC
>TRBV15|TRBD2|TRBJ2-1|few
CATSRSRTSGPGGEQFF
TGTGCCACCAGCAGGAGTAGGACTAGCGGTCCGGGTGGTGAGCAGTTCTTC
>TRBV6-1|TRBD1|TRBJ2-6|-
CASIPGQGRTGANVLTF
TGTGCCAGCATCCCGGGACAGGGGAGGACTGGGGCCAACGTCCTGACTTTC
>TRBV5-1|-|TRBJ2-5|-
CASSLVEETQYF
TGCGCCAGCAGCTTGGTCGAAGAGACCCAGTACTTC
>TRBV27|-|TRBJ1-5|-
CASSFFPGGDQPQHF
TGTGCCAGCAGTTTTTTCCCAGGCGGGGATCAGCCCCAGCATTTT
>TRBV20-1|-|TRBJ1-5|once
CSVGDFDQPQHF
TGCAGTGTCGGGGACTTCGATCAGCCCCAGCATTTT
>TRBV28|TRBD2|TRBJ2-1|many
CASSSPRLAGVTEQFF
TGTGCCAGCAGTTCCCCCCGACTAGCGGGAGTAACTGAGCAGTTCTTC
>TRBV11-1|-|TRBJ2-7|few
CASSNRVQNEQYF
TGTGCCAGCAGCAACAGGGTCCAAAACGAGCAGTACTTC
>TRBV11-3|-|TRBJ2-1|many
CASSPGGTGEQFF
TGTGCCAGCAGCCCCGGAGGGACTGGCGAGCAGTTCTTC
>TRBV6-1|-|TRBJ1-1|-
CASSPPVGGVVAFF
TGTGCCAGCAGCCCCCCCGTCGGGGGGGTGGTCGCTTTCTTT
>TRBV20-1|-|TRBJ1-2|few
CSARDLGLDGYTF
TGCAGTGCTAGGGACCTGGGATTGGATGGCTACACCTTC
>TRBV5-1|-|TRBJ1-1|many
CASSFVGTNTEAFF
TGCGCCAGCAGCTTCGTTGGGACGAACACTGAAGCTTTCTTT
>TRBV7-9|-|TRBJ2-7|few
CASSSPVREAHEQYF
TGTGCCAGCAGCTCACCAGTAAGGGAAGCCCACGAGCAGTACTTC
>TRBV7-8|TRBD1|TRBJ2-7|few
CASSLETGGPSEQYF
TGTGCCAGCAGCTTAGAAACAGGGGGCCCCTCGGAGCAGTACTTC
>TRBV7-9|TRBD1|TRBJ1-2|-
CTSGPTGTYGGYTF
TGTACCAGCGGGCCGACAGGGACTTATGGAGGCTACACCTTC
>TRBV11-3|TRBD1|TRBJ1-5|many
CASSPGQGWNQPQHF
TGTGCCAGCAGCCCGGGACAGGGTTGGAATCAGCCCCAGCATTTT
>TRBV7-3|TRBD2|TRBJ2-2|many
CASSPSGRSGELFF
TGTGCCAGCAGCCCGAGCGGGAGGTCTGGGGAGCTGTTTTTT
>TRBV12-3/TRBV12-4|-|TRBJ1-5|many
CASRTGDSNQPQHF
TGTGCCAGCAGAACTGGAGACTCGAATCAGCCCCAGCATTTT
>TRBV2|TRBD1|TRBJ1-2|many
CASRTGTVYGYTF
TGTGCCAGCAGGACAGGGACAGTCTATGGCTACACCTTC
>TRBV25-1|-|TRBJ2-7|many
CASSGGPVAYYEQYF
TGTGCCAGCAGTGGGGGGCCCGTTGCCTACTACGAGCAGTACTTC
>TRBV7-2|-|TRBJ1-2|many
CASSPQGSSNYGYTF
TGTGCCAGCAGCCCTCAGGGGTCGTCTAACTATGGCTACACCTTC
>TRBV5-1|TRBD2|TRBJ2-2|-
CASSGAGDVTGELFF
TGCGCCAGCAGCGGGGCGGGAGATGTCACCGGGGAGCTGTTTTTT
>TRBV7-2|-|TRBJ2-4|many
CASSQGLAKNIQYF
TGTGCCAGCAGCCAGGGACTAGCCAAAAACATTCAGTACTTC
>TRBV12-3/TRBV12-4|TRBD1|TRBJ2-2|many
CASRGTVGYTGELFF
TGTGCCAGCAGGGGGACAGTGGGTTACACCGGGGAGCTGTTTTTT
>TRBV6-1|TRBD1|TRBJ1-1|few
CASSRRLSGQGTEAFF
TGTGCCAGCAGTCGTAGACTCTCGGGACAGGGGACTGAAGCTTTCTTT
>TRBV6-2/TRBV6-3|-|TRBJ2-6|-
CASSLTDSGANVLTF
TGTGCCAGCAGTCTAACAGACTCTGGGGCCAACGTTCTGACTTTC
>TRBV5-4|TRBD1|TRBJ2-3|many
CASSLKGQSTDTQYF
TGTGCCAGCAGCTTAAAGGGACAGAGCACAGATACGCAGTATTTT
>TRBV19|TRBD2|TRBJ2-7|-
CASSVSGSFPYEQYF
TGTGCCAGTAGTGTAAGCGGGAGTTTTCCCTACGAGCAGTACTTC